This T cell receptor (beta chain) appears in the sequencing data of a study of Graves' ophthalmopathy and Graves' hyperthyroidism. This clonotype came up many times. TCR beta CDR3 regions were amplified from RNA transcripts. Amplification began with first-round RT-PCR using HTBI primers, then second-round multiplex PCR was performed. TCRdb re-called the multiplex PCR reads through MiXCR, storing one row per CDR3 protein. Here the sample spans around 400,000 distinct CDR3 sequences, roughly 21% being singletons. V dropped 5 bases and J dropped 7 bases, with 11 bases sitting between them. Germline V CDR1 and CDR2: SGHVS, FNYEAQ. The CDR3 is 12 amino acids.

The sample was peripheral blood. The receptor's source is a woman in her late teens or twenties with stable Graves' hyperthyroidism. This chain links TRBV7-6 with TRBJ2-5; D call uncertain. The CDR3 region is CASSNSPGTQYF. The CDR3 DNA sequence: TGTGCCAGCAGCAACAGCCCGGGGACCCAGTACTTC.